This T cell receptor (beta chain) came from a study of OX40 agonist ivuxolimab in advanced cancers. About the research overall: Of the participants, over 30% had some prior anti-PD-1, anti-PD-L1 or anti-CTLA-4 therapy, which was allowed. Three patients showed partial responses: one hepatocellular carcinoma and two cutaneous melanoma cases.

V trimming: 1 base; J trimming: 4 bases; junction bases outside the gene matches: 7. This CDR3 has 17 residues. Germline loops: CDR1 LGHNA, CDR2 YSLEER. Produced via immunoSEQ multiplex PCR; TCRdb's table is partial and in-frame only. Among about 64,000 clones listed, 84% were seen once. The sequencing used CD4+ or CD8+ T cells sorted from blood, collected in a trial of the OX40 agonist ivuxolimab. The rearrangement joins TRBV4-3 to TRBJ2-2; TRBD1 agrees at 9 bases. The receptor was derived from an adult with an advanced solid tumor such as melanoma, head and neck, liver or kidney cancer. DNA for the CDR3: TGCGCCAGCAGCCAAGGGACAGGGGCGGTTGGCACCGGGGAGCTGTTTTTT. Its translation: CASSQGTGAVGTGELFF.